This T cell receptor beta chain was identified during a study of cytomegalovirus exposure and HLA in healthy donors. Study information: Earlier, 150 million to 200 million T cells were analyzed, and some 120 million unique TCR beta sequences were found among them.

V dropped 7 bases and J dropped 5 bases, with 18 bases sitting between them. This CDR3 spans 15 amino acids. Germline V lookup: CDR1 SGHRS, CDR2 YFSETQ. PCR amplification relied on 60 Vbeta primers (plus 13 Jbeta primers). Libraries were prepared by immunoSEQ multiplex PCR; TCRdb keeps only in-frame clonotypes and omits some of them. The sample holds tens of thousands of clones; less than 55% are singletons and the top ten take less than 2%. Study-level points and caveats: TCR beta V- and J-gene trimming was later associated with a missense DCLRE1C variant. In vitro experiments confirmed that a few CMV-associated chains were specific for CMV antigens. Indistinguishability led to the exclusion of some V segments, TRBV6-2 and TRBV6-3 included.

Of note for this clone: Antigen: not known.

Sequences were obtained from PBMCs. The receptor's source is a woman between 50 and 59 years old in good health and CMV-seronegative. The chain recombines TRBV5-1 with TRBJ1-4; the D gene is possibly TRBD1 (6 bases). In DNA form, the CDR3 reads TGCGCCAGCGGTTGGGGGCAGGGCCCAAATGAAAAACTGTTTTTT. Residues: CASGWGQGPNEKLFF.